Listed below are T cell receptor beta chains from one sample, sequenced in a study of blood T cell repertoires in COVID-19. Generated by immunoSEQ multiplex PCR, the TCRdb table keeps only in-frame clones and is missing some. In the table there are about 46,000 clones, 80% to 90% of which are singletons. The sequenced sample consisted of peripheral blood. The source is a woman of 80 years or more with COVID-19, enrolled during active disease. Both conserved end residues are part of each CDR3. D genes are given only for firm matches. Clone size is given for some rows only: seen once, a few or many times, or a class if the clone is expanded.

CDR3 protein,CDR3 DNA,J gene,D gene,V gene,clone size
CASTITGGRNTEAFF,TGTGCCAGCACAATCACAGGGGGGAGGAACACTGAAGCTTTCTTT,TRBJ1-1,TRBD1,TRBV2,NA
CASSTGLTTEAFF,TGTGCCAGTAGCACAGGTTTAACCACTGAAGCTTTCTTT,TRBJ1-1,NA,TRBV19,NA
CASRWTAGNTEAFF,TGTGCCAGCCGATGGACGGCGGGGAACACTGAAGCTTTCTTT,TRBJ1-1,NA,TRBV4-2,NA
CASSLQGGANTGELFF,TGTGCCAGCAGCTTACAAGGGGGGGCAAACACCGGGGAGCTGTTTTTT,TRBJ2-2,NA,TRBV11-2,NA
CASSPFRQPGNQPQHF,TGTGCCAGCTCACCCTTCAGACAGCCGGGCAATCAGCCCCAGCATTTT,TRBJ1-5,NA,TRBV18,NA
CASSLERLAGGHEQYF,TGTGCCAGCAGCTTAGAGAGGCTAGCGGGAGGTCACGAGCAGTACTTC,TRBJ2-7,TRBD2,TRBV7-2,NA
CASSGQGKEKLFF,TGTGCCAGCAGCGGACAAGGGAAGGAAAAACTGTTTTTT,TRBJ1-4,NA,TRBV11-3,once
CASTSPVTGNTEAFF,TGTGCCAGCACCTCTCCCGTGACAGGGAACACTGAAGCTTTCTTT,TRBJ1-1,NA,TRBV5-4,NA
CASFPTRTGSSDTQYF,TGTGCCAGCTTCCCAACAAGGACAGGGTCATCAGATACGCAGTATTTT,TRBJ2-3,TRBD1,TRBV5-6,NA
CASTPGGLTYEQYF,TGTGCCAGCACCCCGGGGGGGCTAACCTACGAGCAGTACTTC,TRBJ2-7,TRBD2,TRBV25-1,NA
CASSSTGKGPGNTIYF,TGTGCCAGCAGCTCTACAGGGAAAGGACCTGGAAACACCATATATTTT,TRBJ1-3,NA,TRBV11-2,NA
CASLLSGVGEQFF,TGTGCCAGCTTACTATCAGGGGTCGGAGAGCAGTTCTTC,TRBJ2-1,NA,TRBV18,NA
CASSQLAGAPSGQYF,TGCGCCAGCAGCCAATTAGCGGGGGCCCCCTCGGGGCAGTACTTC,TRBJ2-7,TRBD2,TRBV4-3,once
CASQRDPNQPQHF,TGTGCCAGTCAGCGGGACCCCAATCAGCCCCAGCATTTT,TRBJ1-5,NA,TRBV19,NA
CASSISGTKSTDTQYF,TGTGCCAGTAGTATATCCGGGACAAAGAGCACAGATACGCAGTATTTT,TRBJ2-3,NA,TRBV19,NA
CASSLREAGGVSTQYF,TGCGCCAGCAGCCTTCGTGAAGCGGGAGGGGTTAGTACGCAGTATTTT,TRBJ2-3,TRBD2,TRBV5-1,NA
CASSVRDRGNSPLHF,TGTGCCAGCAGCGTAAGGGACAGGGGAAATTCACCCCTCCACTTT,TRBJ1-6,TRBD1,TRBV5-6,NA
CASPPGEVANEKLFF,TGTGCCAGCCCCCCGGGGGAAGTTGCTAATGAAAAACTGTTTTTT,TRBJ1-4,NA,TRBV27,few
CASSLTPGQGESPLHF,TGTGCCAGCAGTCTTACTCCGGGACAGGGGGAATCACCCCTCCACTTT,TRBJ1-6,TRBD1,TRBV28,NA
CASRTSSSYEQYF,TGTGCCAGTAGGACTAGCAGTTCCTACGAGCAGTACTTC,TRBJ2-7,TRBD2,TRBV19,NA
CASSTLWRVGQGGDTQYF,TGTGCCAGCAGCACCCTATGGCGGGTGGGACAGGGTGGAGATACGCAGTATTTT,TRBJ2-3,TRBD1,TRBV27,NA
CASSNRQGLAEAFF,TGTGCCAGCTCAAATCGACAGGGGTTGGCTGAAGCTTTCTTT,TRBJ1-1,TRBD1,TRBV18,NA
CASSLGLGLAGGPQETQYF,TGTGCCAGCAGCTTAGGCCTAGGACTAGCGGGAGGGCCGCAGGAGACCCAGTACTTC,TRBJ2-5,TRBD2,TRBV13,once
CASSLAGSGTAYEQYF,TGTGCCAGCAGCTTAGCGGGGAGTGGGACAGCCTACGAGCAGTACTTC,TRBJ2-7,TRBD1,TRBV7-2,NA
CASMNVGAYEQYF,TGCGCCAGCATGAACGTCGGAGCCTACGAGCAGTACTTC,TRBJ2-7,NA,TRBV5-1,NA
CASSPTGVGEQYF,TGTGCCAGTAGTCCCACAGGGGTGGGAGAGCAGTACTTC,TRBJ2-7,TRBD1,TRBV19,NA
CASSFSQREMSEAFF,TGTGCCAGCAGTTTCTCACAAAGGGAGATGTCTGAAGCTTTCTTT,TRBJ1-1,NA,TRBV27,NA
CASSQADGLYEQYF,TGTGCCAGCAGCCAAGCAGATGGCCTCTACGAGCAGTACTTC,TRBJ2-7,NA,TRBV4-2,NA
CSVHSVPEAFF,TGCAGCGTCCACTCTGTCCCGGAAGCTTTCTTT,TRBJ1-1,NA,TRBV29-1,NA
CASIPEGGHVATDTQYF,TGTGCCAGCATCCCGGAGGGCGGGCACGTAGCCACAGATACGCAGTATTTT,TRBJ2-3,NA,TRBV3-1/TRBV3-2,many
CASSYLAGSDWNEQFF,TGTGCCAGCAGCTACTTAGCGGGGAGTGACTGGAATGAGCAGTTCTTC,TRBJ2-1,TRBD2,TRBV7-2,NA
CASSPSPGNTEAFF,TGTGCCAGCAGCCCCTCCCCGGGGAACACTGAAGCTTTCTTT,TRBJ1-1,NA,TRBV6-4,NA
CASSWDISSGANVLTF,TGTGCCAGCAGTTGGGACATTAGCTCTGGGGCCAACGTCCTGACTTTC,TRBJ2-6,NA,TRBV6-2/TRBV6-3,once
CASSQDPRTDTQYF,TGCGCCAGCAGCCAAGATCCCCGGACAGATACGCAGTATTTT,TRBJ2-3,NA,TRBV4-1,NA
CASRAPWTGPNTGELFF,TGTGCCAGCAGGGCCCCTTGGACAGGGCCAAACACCGGGGAGCTGTTTTTT,TRBJ2-2,TRBD1,TRBV6-8,NA
CASSLGGGVAGELFF,TGTGCCAGCAGCTTGGGTGGCGGGGTAGCCGGGGAGCTGTTTTTT,TRBJ2-2,NA,TRBV5-4,NA